The TCR beta chain under discussion was sequenced for a study of shared clonotypes between healthy human individuals. General study points: Rarefaction indicated that sorted-subset sequencing remained incomplete although depth was large.

Donation came from healthy HIV-negative adults that had no recent acute infections or vaccinations. The donors, all of them Caucasian adults, lived in Nashville, Tennessee. CD45RA+ naive and CD45RA-negative memory subsets were separated from CD4+ cells. Repertoires were generated with immunoSEQ multiplex PCR, while TCRdb's copy carries only in-frame clones and drops some. The sample has 190,000 or so clones; around 93% are singletons. Deletions cut 5 bases from V and 2 bases from J, with 13 bases between. Germline CDR1 is MDHEN and CDR2 is SYDVKM. The CDR3 spans 16 residues. Worth noting for this clone: No antigen is known for it.

This TCR came from a woman aged 30 to 39 in good health. The specimen was naive CD4+ T cells sorted from blood. Stated subset: CD45RA+ positively selected. V and J are TRBV28 and TRBJ2-6, with D tentatively TRBD1 (5 bases). Here the CDR3 reads CASSPRGQPGANVLTF. The CDR3 DNA reads TGTGCCAGCAGTCCTAGGGGTCAGCCTGGGGCCAACGTCCTGACTTTC. Complete variable domain (other parts from reference TRBV28 and TRBJ2-6): DVKVTQSSRYLVKRTGEKVFLECVQDMDHENMFWYRQDPGLGLRLIYFSYDVKMKEKGDIPEGYSVSREKKERFSLILESASTNQTSMYLCASSPRGQPGANVLTFGAGSRLTVL.